The rows below give T cell receptor beta chains drawn from one sample of a study of control samples from healthy donors and cancer patients. Sequenced by immunoSEQ multiplex PCR; TCRdb stores in-frame clones only, minus some. The sample has more than 150,000 clones, 80% to 95% seen once; the top ten hold 0.68%. The sequenced sample consisted of blood. These receptor sequences come from a woman aged 25 to 39 in good health. Both conserved end residues are part of each CDR3. The D gene is left open where the match is weak. Size values are once, few and many counts, or a class for expanded clones, and some rows have none.

D gene	V gene	J gene	clone size	CDR3 DNA	CDR3 protein
TRBD1	TRBV6-5	TRBJ2-7	once	TGTGCCAGCAGTTACTCGGCAGGGGGAAGGTACGAGCAGTACTTC	CASSYSAGGRYEQYF
TRBD2	TRBV7-8	TRBJ2-5	-	TGTGCCAGCAGCAAACCCCGTCACGACCAACGGGGGGCCCAGTACTTC	CASSKPRHDQRGAQYF
TRBD1	TRBV5-4	TRBJ2-1	-	TGTGCCAGCAGCGAGGGACAGGGGGGTCCGACGGGTAATGAGCAGTTCTTC	CASSEGQGGPTGNEQFF
TRBD2	TRBV3-1/TRBV3-2	TRBJ2-1	-	TGTGCCAGCAGCCAAGGCCCGGTAGCGGGAGTGATGAGCATGGTCTTC	CASSQGPVAGVMSMVF
-	TRBV4-2	TRBJ2-7	-	TGTGCCAGCAGCCAATATAAGGGGGTTTCCTACGAGCAGTACTTC	CASSQYKGVSYEQYF
-	TRBV29-1	TRBJ2-7	-	TGCAGCGTTGAATTAGGACAGTCCAGGGCCTACGAGCAGTACTTC	CSVELGQSRAYEQYF
-	TRBV6-5	TRBJ1-5	-	TGTGCCAGTGAACAGGGCCATAGCAATCAGCCCCAGCATTTT	CASEQGHSNQPQHF
-	TRBV7-2	TRBJ2-7	-	TGTGCCAGCAGGGGGGTCGGGGTAGGCCCCTACGAGCAGTACTTC	CASRGVGVGPYEQYF
-	TRBV5-5	TRBJ2-6	-	TGTGCCAGCAGCCCTCCCGGGACGATCGCCTCTGGGGCCAACGTCCTGACTTTC	CASSPPGTIASGANVLTF
TRBD1	TRBV9	TRBJ1-2	once	TGTGCCAGCAGCCCACCTGGAGGACAGGGAAGCCCTGGCTACACCTTC	CASSPPGGQGSPGYTF
-	TRBV5-1	TRBJ2-7	-	TGCGCCAGCAGCTCCATGACGGATACTACGACGGAGCAGTACTTC	CASSSMTDTTTEQYF
-	TRBV29-1	TRBJ1-1	-	TGCAGCGCCCGCCGGACAGCTATGAACACTGAAGCTTTCTTT	CSARRTAMNTEAFF
-	TRBV27	TRBJ1-5	-	TGTGCCAGCAGTTTCCAGGGTGATCAGCCCCAGCATTTT	CASSFQGDQPQHF
-	TRBV5-1	TRBJ1-1	-	TGCGCCAGCAGCTTGCCCTCAGAGTTAGCTTTCTTT	CASSLPSELAFF
-	TRBV27	TRBJ2-1	-	TGTGCCAGCAGTTTTTCGGGTGGGTACAATGAGCAGTTCTTC	CASSFSGGYNEQFF
-	TRBV6-5	TRBJ2-2	-	TGTGCCAGCCGTCACGGGCTGGACCGGGAGCTGTTTTTT	CASRHGLDRELFF
-	TRBV2	TRBJ2-3	-	TGTGCCAGCAGTTTAATGGGGGGAGCGAGCACAGATACGCAGTATTTT	CASSLMGGASTDTQYF
TRBD1	TRBV2	TRBJ2-7	-	TGTGCCAGCAGTGATCAGGGGGCCCCGGTGGGCGAGCAGTACTTC	CASSDQGAPVGEQYF
-	TRBV5-1	TRBJ1-1	-	TGCGCCAGCAGCTTGGACAGGGCGGGGGCTTTCTTT	CASSLDRAGAFF
-	TRBV7-9	TRBJ2-7	-	TGTGCCAGCAGCTCGATGAGCCGCGCCTACGAGCAGTACTTC	CASSSMSRAYEQYF
-	TRBV6-4	TRBJ2-3	-	TGTGCCAGCAGTGACTCTGCGGGAGATACGCAGTATTTT	CASSDSAGDTQYF
TRBD1	TRBV29-1	TRBJ1-4	-	TGCAGCGTTCAGGACAGGAGGGGGGAAAAACTGTTTTTT	CSVQDRRGEKLFF
-	TRBV28	TRBJ1-2	-	TGTGCCAGCAGGCCCTCAGCTAACTATGGCTACACCTTC	CASRPSANYGYTF
-	TRBV7-3	TRBJ2-4	-	TGTGCCAGCAGCTTAACAGCGTACCCAGGGGCAAACATTCAGTACTTC	CASSLTAYPGANIQYF
-	TRBV28	TRBJ2-4	-	TGTGCCAGCAGTCCACTCCAATGGGCCAAAAACATTCAGTACTTC	CASSPLQWAKNIQYF
TRBD1	TRBV6-1	TRBJ2-7	-	TGTGCCAGCAGGGAATATCCGGGACAGGGCCCCTACGAGCAGTACTTC	CASREYPGQGPYEQYF
-	TRBV5-4	TRBJ1-2	-	TGTGCCAGCAGCCACTGGGGCGGTGCGAGTGGCTACACCTTC	CASSHWGGASGYTF
-	TRBV7-2	TRBJ2-2	-	TGTGCCAGCAGCTTAGGGAACAGGGCGAACACCGGGGAGCTGTTTTTT	CASSLGNRANTGELFF
TRBD2	TRBV4-3	TRBJ2-2	-	TGCGCCAGCAGCCAAGAAGCGGGAGTGGTAGCCGGGGAGCTGTTTTTT	CASSQEAGVVAGELFF
-	TRBV19	TRBJ1-3	-	TGTGCCAGTAAATTTCGGGAATCTGGAAACACCATATATTTT	CASKFRESGNTIYF